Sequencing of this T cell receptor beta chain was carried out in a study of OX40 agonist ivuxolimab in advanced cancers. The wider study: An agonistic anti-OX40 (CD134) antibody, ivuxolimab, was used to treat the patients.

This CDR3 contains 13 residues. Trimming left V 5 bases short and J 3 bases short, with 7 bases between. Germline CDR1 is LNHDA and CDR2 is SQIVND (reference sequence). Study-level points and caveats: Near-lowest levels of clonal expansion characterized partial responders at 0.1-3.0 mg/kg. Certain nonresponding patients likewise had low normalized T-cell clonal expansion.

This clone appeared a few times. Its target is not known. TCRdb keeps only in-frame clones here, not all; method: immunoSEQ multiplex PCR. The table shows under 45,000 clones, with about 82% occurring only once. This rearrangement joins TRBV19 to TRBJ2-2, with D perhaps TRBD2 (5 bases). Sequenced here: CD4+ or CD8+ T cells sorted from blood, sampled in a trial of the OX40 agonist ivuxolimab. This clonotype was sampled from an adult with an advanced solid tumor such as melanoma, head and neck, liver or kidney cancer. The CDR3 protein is CASSEGYTGELFF. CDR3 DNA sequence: TGTGCCAGTAGTGAGGGTTACACCGGGGAGCTGTTTTTT.